What follows are 18 T cell receptor beta chains derived from one specimen sequenced in a study of control samples from healthy donors and cancer patients (dated by TCRdb to 2018 to 2020). The library was built by means of the immunoSEQ multiplex PCR assay. This is the immuneACCESS table as TCRdb keeps it, with only in-frame sequences that have V and J called. A part of the clones is gone; compared with another copy, unresolved V genes explain less than half, and the rest is unexplained. For this sample the table gives about 140,000 clones, of which around 90% were detected only once. 5.5% to 9% of the sample comes from the top ten. The material sequenced was blood. Receptors originate from a man between 18 and 35 years old in good health.

V gene TRBV5-1 combines with J gene TRBJ1-2; D unresolved. V dropped 0 bases and J dropped 6 bases, with 9 bases sitting between them. This CDR3 spans 13 amino acids. In germline, CDR1 is SGHRS, CDR2 YFSETQ. As DNA, the CDR3 is TGCGCCAGCAGCTTGGGAGGGTTAGATGGCTACACCTTC. Translated, it gives CASSLGGLDGYTF.

The chain has TRBV5-1 and TRBJ2-2; 8 bases line up with TRBD1. V was clipped by 4 bases and J by 3 bases; unmatched bases: 5. In germline, CDR1 is SGHRS, CDR2 YFSETQ. The CDR3 is made up of 15 amino acids. CDR3 nucleotide sequence: TGCGCCAGCAGCCAACTACAGGGGGACACCGGGGAGCTGTTTTTT. Its protein product is CASSQLQGDTGELFF. Full variable domain (outside the CDR3, taken from reference TRBV5-1 and TRBJ2-2): KAGVTQTPRYLIKTRGQQVTLSCSPISGHRSVSWYQQTPGQGLQFLFEYFSETQRNKGNFPGRFSGRQFSNSRSEMNVSTLELGDSALYLCASSQLQGDTGELFFGEGSRLTVL.

This clone has just one count. The V gene is TRBV12-5, the J gene TRBJ2-7, with 8 bases lining up with TRBD1. The CDR3 consists of 16 residues. Germline V CDR1 and CDR2: LGHNT, FRNRAP. V lost 3 bases, J lost 2 bases, and 9 bases stayed unmatched. The DNA of the CDR3 is TGTGCTAGTGGTTTAGTCCGGACAGGGTCGGCCTACGAGCAGTACTTC. This codes for CASGLVRTGSAYEQYF.

The J gene is TRBJ2-5, the V gene TRBV3-1 (or the pseudogene TRBV3-2); the match to TRBD1 covers 9 bases. Germline CDR1 and CDR2: LGHDT and YNNKEL (reference sequence). The CDR3 is 14 amino acids. J gave up 2 bases and V 4 bases, and 2 bases lay outside the gene matches. Here the CDR3 reads CASSLGQGQETQYF. Written as DNA, the CDR3 is TGTGCCAGCAGCCTGGGACAGGGTCAAGAGACCCAGTACTTC.

Here the CDR3 DNA reads TGTGCCTGGAGTAGGGGATACGGGACGAGCACTGAAGCTTTCTTT. Its translation is CAWSRGYGTSTEAFF. The rearrangement joins TRBV30 to TRBJ1-1, with a possible D match to TRBD1 (5 bases). Trimming shortened V by 2 bases and J by 4 bases, and 17 bases separated the two germline ends. In germline, CDR1 is GTSNPN, CDR2 SVGIG (reference sequence). The CDR3 totals 15 residues.

In its sample, this clone was seen once. This chain uses TRBV27 with TRBJ2-5; 7 bases map to TRBD1. Trimming at V came to 1 base and at J to 1 base, leaving 21 bases not matched to a gene. This CDR3 region has 21 residues. From germline, CDR1 is MNHEY and CDR2 SMNVEV (reference sequence). The DNA for the CDR3 is TGTGCCAGCAGTTTATTCCCTCCAATCACCTTGGACAGGATTACCCAAGAGACCCAGTACTTC. It translates to CASSLFPPITLDRITQETQYF.

This chain links TRBV28 with TRBJ2-3; no definite D call. Germline CDR1 is MDHEN and CDR2 is SYDVKM. With 5 bases removed from V and 4 bases from J, the gap between germline ends came to 10 bases. The CDR3 sequence is 13 residues long. CDR3 sequence (DNA): TGTGCCAGCAGTCTTGTAAGGGCAGATACGCAGTATTTT. This translates into CASSLVRADTQYF.

V gene TRBV5-1 combines with J gene TRBJ1-1, with unresolved D. The V and J ends lost 0 bases and 0 bases respectively, with 12 bases between them. The CDR3 is made up of 16 amino acids. Germline V gives CDR1 SGHRS, CDR2 YFSETQ. In nucleotides, the CDR3 is TGCGCCAGCAGCTTGGAGGGTTCACCCTTGAACACTGAAGCTTTCTTT. Translating it yields CASSLEGSPLNTEAFF.

The chain couples TRBV28 to TRBJ1-2, with 7 bases identical to TRBD1. From germline, CDR1 is MDHEN and CDR2 SYDVKM. The CDR3 is 15 residues long. Trimming cost V 5 bases and J 1 base; bases outside gene matches: 7. This CDR3 is CASSPSGTVNYGYTF. CDR3 in DNA: TGTGCCAGCAGTCCATCCGGGACAGTTAACTATGGCTACACCTTC.

The DNA for the CDR3 is TGTGCCATCAGTGAGGAAAACACAGATACGCAGTATTTT. It encodes CAISEENTDTQYF. J is TRBJ2-3 and V is TRBV10-3, with D unclear. Per germline, CDR1 ENHRY and CDR2 SYGVKD. The CDR3 is made up of 13 amino acids. V dropped 2 bases and J dropped 2 bases, with 5 bases sitting between them.

CDR3 amino acids: CATSDSSRLAGELFF. In nucleotides, the CDR3 is TGTGCCACCAGTGACAGTTCCAGGCTCGCCGGGGAGCTGTTTTTT. The genes are TRBV24-1 and TRBJ2-2; unclear D gene. Germline CDR1 and CDR2: KGHDR and SFDVKD. The V and J ends lost 4 bases and 6 bases respectively, with 14 bases between them. This CDR3 contains 15 residues.

The chain joins TRBV29-1 to TRBJ2-1; D call uncertain. V was clipped by 4 bases and J by 9 bases, with 13 bases between them. The CDR3 is 12 residues long. Per germline, CDR1 SQVTM and CDR2 ANQGSEA. This chain's CDR3 is CSVVAGISEQFF. The CDR3 DNA is TGCAGCGTTGTCGCTGGGATCAGTGAGCAGTTCTTC.

The gene calls are TRBV7-2 and TRBJ1-5; D remains ambiguous. The CDR3 covers 13 residues. Trimming took 1 base from V and 5 from J, leaving 6 bases between them. Germline V gene data show CDR1 as SGHTA and CDR2 as FQGNSA. The CDR3, as DNA: TGTGCCAGCAGCTTAGTGGAGGATCAGCCCCAGCATTTT. This codes for CASSLVEDQPQHF.

CDR3 sequence (DNA): TGTGCCAGCGGTACAGGGCTCGAGCAGTACTTC. Translation: CASGTGLEQYF. The gene calls are TRBV27 and TRBJ2-7, with D possibly being TRBD1 (6 bases). Germline V lookup: CDR1 MNHEY, CDR2 SMNVEV (reference sequence). This CDR3 is built from 11 residues. V was trimmed by 8 bases and J by 6 bases, leaving 11 bases between them.

This chain uses TRBV6-2 or TRBV6-3 with TRBJ1-5, with 9 bases lining up with TRBD1. This CDR3 contains 16 residues. Germline trimming cut 6 bases from V and 5 bases from J; bases unmatched to any gene: 11. Germline V gene data show CDR1 as MNHEY and CDR2 as SVGEGT. Written as DNA, the CDR3 is TGTGCCAGCAGCCCCACCCCGTACAGGGGGCATCAGCCCCAGCATTTT. Its protein is CASSPTPYRGHQPQHF.

This clone appeared once. V gene TRBV5-1 combines with J gene TRBJ2-5; 7 bases match TRBD1. CDR3 length: 15 amino acids. CDR1 and CDR2 (germline): SGHRS, YFSETQ. Trimming took 0 bases from V and 4 from J; bases not matched to a gene: 6. The CDR3 nucleotides read TGCGCCAGCAGCTTGGCCCGGGCAGGGGGAGAGACCCAGTACTTC. Translated, it gives CASSLARAGGETQYF.

V is TRBV6-2 or TRBV6-3 and J is TRBJ1-2; 7 nucleotides agree with TRBD1. The CDR3 consists of 13 residues. Germline loops: CDR1 MNHEY, CDR2 SVGEGT. J gave up 4 bases and V 2 bases, and 1 base lay outside the gene matches. The CDR3 loop is CASSYPGGYGYTF. CDR3 nucleotide sequence: TGTGCCAGCAGTTACCCAGGGGGCTATGGCTACACCTTC.

J is TRBJ2-2 and V is TRBV5-6; D unclear. The germline CDR1 and CDR2 sequences are SGHDT and YYEEEE. The V gene lost 4 bases and the J gene lost 6 bases, with 13 bases spanning the gap. The CDR3 is 14 amino acids. The CDR3 sequence is CASSPDLGAGELFF. CDR3 bases: TGTGCCAGCAGCCCCGACCTTGGGGCCGGGGAGCTGTTTTTT.